This is a list of T cell receptor beta chains from one sample in a study of human T cells and chemical hapten exposure. TCRdb re-called the RACE reads through MiXCR, storing one row per CDR3 protein. The top ten clones hold 2.1% of a sample with under 200,000 distinct CDR3 sequences, roughly a quarter of them seen once. Sequencing was performed on whole blood, taken in connection with sensitization to the hapten diphenylcyclopropenone (DPC). These receptors were obtained from a woman between 18 and 30 years old with alopecia areata. Some clones in this sample may be carry-over from other donors' samples. CDR3s include the opening cysteine and the closing phenylalanine or tryptophan. Fields, in order: D gene, V gene, clone size, J gene, CDR3 DNA, CDR3 protein. The D gene is left open where the match is weak. Not every row has a clone size; where given, it reads once, few, many or a size class.

d_gene: TRBD2
v_gene: TRBV7-6
abundance: -
j_gene: TRBJ2-3
CDR3nt: TGTGCCAGCAGCCCCCTATCCCCTAGCGGTAGCACAGATACGCAGTATTTT
CDR3aa: CASSPLSPSGSTDTQYF

d_gene: -
v_gene: TRBV7-9
abundance: few
j_gene: TRBJ1-1
CDR3nt: TGTGCCAGCAGCTTAGTCACCGGCGGTGCTTTCTTT
CDR3aa: CASSLVTGGAFF

d_gene: TRBD1
v_gene: TRBV4-3
abundance: few
j_gene: TRBJ2-6
CDR3nt: TGCGCCAGCAGCCCAGAGACAGGGTCTGGGGCCAACGTCCTGACTTTC
CDR3aa: CASSPETGSGANVLTF

d_gene: -
v_gene: TRBV4-3
abundance: few
j_gene: TRBJ2-7
CDR3nt: TGCGCCAGCAGCACCCCGAGGACGTCCTGGAACGAGCAGTACTTC
CDR3aa: CASSTPRTSWNEQYF

d_gene: -
v_gene: TRBV2
abundance: few
j_gene: TRBJ1-2
CDR3nt: TGTGCCAGCAGGTTGGGAGGGAACTATGGCTACACCTTC
CDR3aa: CASRLGGNYGYTF

d_gene: TRBD2
v_gene: TRBV9
abundance: -
j_gene: TRBJ2-3
CDR3nt: TGTGCCAGCAGCGTTAGCGGGGCCTGGGGTACGCAGTATTTT
CDR3aa: CASSVSGAWGTQYF

d_gene: -
v_gene: TRBV29-1
abundance: -
j_gene: TRBJ1-2
CDR3nt: TGCAGCGTTGTCTCCAGGGACAACTATGGCTACACCTTC
CDR3aa: CSVVSRDNYGYTF

d_gene: TRBD2
v_gene: TRBV7-8
abundance: few
j_gene: TRBJ2-2
CDR3nt: TGTGCCAGCAGCCCGCGAGGACTAGCGGGAGGGGCCGGGGAGCTGTTTTTT
CDR3aa: CASSPRGLAGGAGELFF

d_gene: -
v_gene: TRBV24-1
abundance: -
j_gene: TRBJ2-3
CDR3nt: TGTGCCACCAGTGATACCGGACCCCGGGGCACAGATACGCAGTATTTT
CDR3aa: CATSDTGPRGTDTQYF

d_gene: TRBD2
v_gene: TRBV6-1
abundance: -
j_gene: TRBJ2-7
CDR3nt: TGTGCCAGCAGTGAGGTCGTTAGCGGGAGGGGCGGCTACGAGCAGTACTTC
CDR3aa: CASSEVVSGRGGYEQYF

d_gene: -
v_gene: TRBV11-2
abundance: few
j_gene: TRBJ2-7
CDR3nt: TGTGCCAGCAGCCCAAGGAGGTGGTACGAGCAGTACTTC
CDR3aa: CASSPRRWYEQYF

d_gene: -
v_gene: TRBV7-9
abundance: -
j_gene: TRBJ1-1
CDR3nt: TGTGCCAGCAGCCTGAACGGGCTGAACACTGAAGCTTTCTTT
CDR3aa: CASSLNGLNTEAFF

d_gene: TRBD2
v_gene: TRBV24-1
abundance: few
j_gene: TRBJ2-1
CDR3nt: TGTGCCACCACTAGCGGTACCTACAATGAGCAGTTCTTC
CDR3aa: CATTSGTYNEQFF

d_gene: TRBD2
v_gene: TRBV5-1
abundance: few
j_gene: TRBJ2-1
CDR3nt: TGCGCCAGCAGCTTGGCCGGACTAGCGGGGAGCAATGAGCAGTTCTTC
CDR3aa: CASSLAGLAGSNEQFF

d_gene: -
v_gene: TRBV7-8
abundance: -
j_gene: TRBJ1-4
CDR3nt: TGTGCCAGCAGCTTAGACGGGGCAACTAATGAAAAACTGTTTTTT
CDR3aa: CASSLDGATNEKLFF

d_gene: TRBD1
v_gene: TRBV7-9
abundance: -
j_gene: TRBJ2-7
CDR3nt: TGTGCCAGCAGCATGACAGGGAGTGTCGCCTACGAGCAGTACTTC
CDR3aa: CASSMTGSVAYEQYF

d_gene: -
v_gene: TRBV29-1
abundance: -
j_gene: TRBJ2-7
CDR3nt: TGCAGCGGAACGACTGGAAGAGAAGAGCAGTACTTC
CDR3aa: CSGTTGREEQYF

d_gene: TRBD2
v_gene: TRBV29-1
abundance: few
j_gene: TRBJ2-1
CDR3nt: TGCAGCGTTGTGGGGTTAGCGGGATCCTACAATGAGCAGTTCTTC
CDR3aa: CSVVGLAGSYNEQFF

d_gene: -
v_gene: TRBV29-1
abundance: many
j_gene: TRBJ2-7
CDR3nt: TGCAGCGTTGAGACCAGGGGGGGTTACGAGCAGTACTTC
CDR3aa: CSVETRGGYEQYF

d_gene: -
v_gene: TRBV12-3/TRBV12-4
abundance: once
j_gene: TRBJ1-2
CDR3nt: TGTGCCAGCAGCGGGCCTAACTATGGCTACACCTTC
CDR3aa: CASSGPNYGYTF

d_gene: -
v_gene: TRBV6-2/TRBV6-3
abundance: many
j_gene: TRBJ1-5
CDR3nt: TGTGCCAGCAGTTACGGGGGAGAAGCCAATCAGCCCCAGCATTTT
CDR3aa: CASSYGGEANQPQHF

d_gene: -
v_gene: TRBV29-1
abundance: -
j_gene: TRBJ1-5
CDR3nt: TGCAGCGTTGAAGATAGAGCTCAATGGGGGGAAATAATAAGCAATCAGCCCCAGCATTTT
CDR3aa: CSVEDRAQWGEIISNQPQHF

d_gene: TRBD1
v_gene: TRBV9
abundance: few
j_gene: TRBJ2-1
CDR3nt: TGTGCCAGCTGTATAGGGGACAGAGACAATGAGCAGTTCTTC
CDR3aa: CASCIGDRDNEQFF

d_gene: TRBD2
v_gene: TRBV6-2/TRBV6-3
abundance: few
j_gene: TRBJ2-7
CDR3nt: TGTGCCAGCAGTTCCCCAGTCACCCGCGGGAGCTCCTACGAGCAGTACTTC
CDR3aa: CASSSPVTRGSSYEQYF

d_gene: -
v_gene: TRBV20-1
abundance: -
j_gene: TRBJ2-1
CDR3nt: TGCAGTGCTAGGGGGCGGGACAAGTACTACAATGAGCAGTTCTTC
CDR3aa: CSARGRDKYYNEQFF

d_gene: -
v_gene: TRBV5-1
abundance: -
j_gene: TRBJ2-1
CDR3nt: TGCGCCAGCAGCTTTTACAGGGAGGGGGATGAGCAGTTCTTC
CDR3aa: CASSFYREGDEQFF

d_gene: -
v_gene: TRBV27
abundance: few
j_gene: TRBJ1-4
CDR3nt: TGTGCCAGCAGTCCCTTGGGTACTCGGGGAGAAAAACTGTTTTTT
CDR3aa: CASSPLGTRGEKLFF

d_gene: TRBD1
v_gene: TRBV10-3
abundance: -
j_gene: TRBJ2-7
CDR3nt: TGTGCCATCAGTGCCAACAGGGGTCGAGGCTCCTACGAGCAGTACTTC
CDR3aa: CAISANRGRGSYEQYF

d_gene: -
v_gene: TRBV15
abundance: -
j_gene: TRBJ2-3
CDR3nt: TGTGCCACCAGCAGAGGGTATCGGGGGACGACAGATACGCAGTATTTT
CDR3aa: CATSRGYRGTTDTQYF

d_gene: -
v_gene: TRBV29-1
abundance: few
j_gene: TRBJ1-2
CDR3nt: TGCAGCGTTGTTACAGGAACAGACTATGGCTACACCTTC
CDR3aa: CSVVTGTDYGYTF